One T cell receptor beta chain is described in this entry. The data originate from a study of blood T cell repertoires in COVID-19. The assay was immunoSEQ multiplex PCR, and TCRdb's table has in-frame clones only and misses some. Of about 100,000 clones listed, about 86% are singletons. Per the germline V gene, CDR1 is SQVTM and CDR2 is ANQGSEA. The CDR3 length is 13 residues. J was trimmed by 1 base and V by 2 bases; bases with no gene match: 0. Sequencing used peripheral blood. The clonotype was recovered from an elderly man with acute or convalescent COVID-19. The chain recombines TRBV29-1 with TRBJ2-3; 7 nucleotides line up with TRBD2. In DNA, the CDR3 is TGCAGCGTTGAACTAGCGGGCACAGATACGCAGTATTTT. Translation gives CSVELAGTDTQYF.